This TCR beta chain was captured in a study of blood T cell repertoires in COVID-19. Across the study: Samples taken during acute and convalescent COVID-19 were collected in the United States, Italy and Spain. T cells, B-cell-depleted T cells, or PBMCs provided the cDNA or gDNA that served as material.

Trimming removed 0 bases from V and 0 bases from J, with 9 bases in between. Per germline, CDR1 LGHNA and CDR2 YNFKEQ. This CDR3 comprises 15 residues. Per the original data handling: Amplified reference gene primers provided the basis for estimating nucleated cell counts. The protocol was immunoSEQ multiplex PCR, while the TCRdb copy is restricted to in-frame clones and leaves out a portion. V, J and clone size are those of that table, while D and trimming were read from the DNA. The table has about 150,000 clones, around 89% seen once. The chain is built from TRBV4-2 and TRBJ2-7; D is undetermined. The receptor comes from a man aged 55 to 69 with active or convalescent COVID-19. Source material: peripheral blood. The CDR3 loop is CASSQELASSYEQYF. In nucleotides, the CDR3 is TGTGCCAGCAGCCAAGAACTGGCTAGCTCCTACGAGCAGTACTTC.